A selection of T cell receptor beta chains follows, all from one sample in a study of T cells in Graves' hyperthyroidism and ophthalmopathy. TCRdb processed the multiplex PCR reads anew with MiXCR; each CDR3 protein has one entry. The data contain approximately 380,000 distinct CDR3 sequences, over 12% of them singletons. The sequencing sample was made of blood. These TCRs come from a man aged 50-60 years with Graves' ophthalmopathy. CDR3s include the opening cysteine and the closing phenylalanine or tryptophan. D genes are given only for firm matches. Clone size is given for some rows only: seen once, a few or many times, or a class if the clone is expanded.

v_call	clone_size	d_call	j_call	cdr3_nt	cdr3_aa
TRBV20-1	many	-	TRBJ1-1	TGCAGTGCCAAAGGAGGGGACAAAACTGAAGCTTTCTTT	CSAKGGDKTEAFF
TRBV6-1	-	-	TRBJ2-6	TGTGCCAGCACCGTCGGGGCCAACGTCCTGACTTTC	CASTVGANVLTF
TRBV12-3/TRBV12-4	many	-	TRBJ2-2	TGTGCCAGCAGTTTAGGGGGGGGCCTTTCCTTCAACACCGGGGAGCTGTTTTTT	CASSLGGGLSFNTGELFF
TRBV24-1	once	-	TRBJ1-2	TGTGCCACCAGTGAAGGGGACCGATCTAACTATGGCTACACCTTC	CATSEGDRSNYGYTF
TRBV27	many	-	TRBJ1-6	TGTGCCAGCGGGGCTCGCGTTAATAATTCACCCCTCCACTTT	CASGARVNNSPLHF
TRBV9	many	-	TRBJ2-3	TGTGCCAGCAGCGCAAGTTTACGATACACAGATACGCAGTATTTT	CASSASLRYTDTQYF
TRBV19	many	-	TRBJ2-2	TGTGCCAGTAGTATTGAGGTCCTCTGGGTGGCAGCGAACACCGGGGAGCTGTTTTTT	CASSIEVLWVAANTGELFF
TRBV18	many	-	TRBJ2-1	TGTGCCAGCCGGGGGGCAAGCTCCTACAATGAGCAGTTCTTC	CASRGASSYNEQFF
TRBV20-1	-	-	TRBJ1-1	TGCAGTGCTGGTCGCCCGGGAACTGAAGCTTTCTTT	CSAGRPGTEAFF
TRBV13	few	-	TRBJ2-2	TGTGCCAGCAGCTTAGGCAGGGTCGGGGAGCTGTTTTTT	CASSLGRVGELFF